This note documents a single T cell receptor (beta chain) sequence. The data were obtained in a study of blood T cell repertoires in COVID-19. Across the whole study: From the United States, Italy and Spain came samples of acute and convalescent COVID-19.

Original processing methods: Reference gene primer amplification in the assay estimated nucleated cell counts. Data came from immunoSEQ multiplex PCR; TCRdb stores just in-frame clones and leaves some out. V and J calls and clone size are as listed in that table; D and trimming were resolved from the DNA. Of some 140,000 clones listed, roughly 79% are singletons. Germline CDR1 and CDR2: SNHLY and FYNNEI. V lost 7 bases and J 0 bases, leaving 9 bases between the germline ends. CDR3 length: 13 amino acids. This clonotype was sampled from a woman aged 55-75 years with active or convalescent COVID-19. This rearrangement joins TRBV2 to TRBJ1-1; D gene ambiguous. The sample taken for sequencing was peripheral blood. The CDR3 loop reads CASIEVVNTEAFF. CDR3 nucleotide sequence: TGTGCCAGCATAGAGGTCGTGAACACTGAAGCTTTCTTT.